The next 31 T cell receptor beta chains were all read from a single sample in a study of shared clonotypes between healthy human individuals. The method was immunoSEQ multiplex PCR; TCRdb's version includes in-frame clones alone and lacks a portion of them. The repertoire holds 530,000 or so clones, with about 80% as singletons. The sample was PBMCs. These receptors originate from a woman aged 40-49 years in good health. Some clones in this sample may be carry-over from other donors' samples.

The V and J genes are TRBV29-1 and TRBJ2-6; D ambiguous. Germline V gene lookup returns CDR1 SQVTM and CDR2 ANQGSEA. The CDR3 has 14 residues. V lost 4 bases to trimming and J lost 2 bases, with 9 bases between them. The CDR3 loop is CSVVVSAGANVLTF. The CDR3 region has the DNA TGCAGCGTTGTAGTCTCGGCTGGGGCCAACGTCCTGACTTTC. The full variable domain, completed using reference TRBV29-1 and TRBJ2-6, is SAVISQKPSRDICQRGTSLTIQCQVDSQVTMMFWYRQQPGQSLTLIATANQGSEATYESGFVIDKFPISRPNLTFSTLTVSNMSPEDSSIYLCSVVVSAGANVLTFGAGSRLTVL.

This chain uses TRBV5-6 with TRBJ1-2; D not certain. Germline loops: CDR1 SGHDT, CDR2 YYEEEE. The CDR3 has 15 residues. V lost 0 bases and J lost 7, with 16 bases in between. CDR3 loop: CASSLVGSRASGYTF. CDR3 coding DNA: TGTGCCAGCAGCTTGGTCGGTTCCCGGGCCTCTGGCTACACCTTC.

The chain joins TRBV4-2 to TRBJ2-2; TRBD2 agrees at 11 bases. CDR3 size: 16 residues. The V segment lost 5 bases and the J segment 6 bases; nucleotides outside the gene matches: 8. In germline, CDR1 is LGHNA, CDR2 YNFKEQ. Written as DNA, the CDR3 is TGTGCCAGCAGCTATCTAGCGGGAGGAGGCGCCGGGGAGCTGTTTTTT. Its protein is CASSYLAGGGAGELFF.

The chain is built from TRBV5-1 and TRBJ2-1; D uncertain. This CDR3 is 13 amino acids long. The germline V gene has CDR1 SGHRS and CDR2 YFSETQ. Trimming left V 0 bases short and J 8 bases short, with 9 bases between. The CDR3 spells CASSLGQRDEQFF. Written as DNA, the CDR3 is TGCGCCAGCAGCTTGGGGCAGCGAGATGAGCAGTTCTTC.

This clone appeared a single time. A much larger clone differs from this one at a single base, so this may be a read error. The CDR3 coding sequence is TGCAGCGTGAGGGCAGGATGGGGGGTGAACACTGAAGCTTTCTTT. Translation: CSVRAGWGVNTEAFF. This chain joins TRBV29-1 and TRBJ1-1, with D maybe TRBD1 (5 bases). Germline V gene lookup returns CDR1 SQVTM and CDR2 ANQGSEA. V was pared by 6 bases and J by 0 bases, with 17 bases between. The CDR3 is 15 residues long.

The CDR3 nucleotides read TGTGCCAGCAGCTATCCGGGACAGGACCATAATTCACCCCTCCACTTT. Amino acid sequence: CASSYPGQDHNSPLHF. V usage is TRBV5-4 and J usage is TRBJ1-6, with 8 positions matching TRBD1. The CDR3 extends over 16 amino acids. V lost 3 bases, J lost 5 bases, and 7 bases stayed unmatched. In germline, CDR1 is SGHNT, CDR2 YYREEE (reference sequence).

The rearrangement uses TRBV7-8 and TRBJ2-5; 8 nucleotides align to TRBD1. The DNA end is more similar to TRBJ2-7, so the J call may be wrong. The CDR3 consists of 14 residues. Germline CDR1 and CDR2: SGHVS and FQNEAQ. The CDR3: CASRGQGNSYEQYF. The CDR3 DNA reads as TGTGCCAGCAGAGGACAGGGAAACTCCTACGAGCAGTACTTC.

This clone was observed a single time. The chain employs TRBV6-1 and TRBJ2-6; maybe TRBD1 (6 bases). The V end lost 7 bases, the J end lost 3 bases, and 13 bases lay between the germline ends. The CDR3 length is 15 residues. Per germline, CDR1 MNHNS and CDR2 SASEGT. The CDR3 protein is CASNLDRLGANVLTF. The CDR3 region has the DNA TGTGCCAGCAACCTAGACAGGCTTGGGGCCAACGTCCTGACTTTC.

The CDR3 coding sequence is TGTGCCAGCAGCAGGAACAGGGTGGGGGGACCAGCTTTCTTT. This translates into CASSRNRVGGPAFF. This chain connects TRBV9 to TRBJ1-1; D possibly corresponds to TRBD1 (6 bases). CDR1 and CDR2 (germline): SGDLS, YYNGEE. The V gene lost 4 bases and the J gene lost 10 bases, with 20 bases spanning the gap. The CDR3 is 14 residues long.

The chain links TRBV5-1 to TRBJ2-7, with 10 nucleotides matching TRBD1. CDR3 size: 14 residues. J gave up 3 bases and V 3 bases, and 3 bases lay outside the gene matches. Per the germline V gene, CDR1 is SGHRS and CDR2 is YFSETQ. The CDR3 reads CASSWTGGNYEQYF. In DNA, the CDR3 is TGCGCCAGCAGCTGGACAGGGGGGAACTACGAGCAGTACTTC.

The V call is TRBV18, the J call TRBJ2-2, with no clear D. V dropped 2 bases and J dropped 0 bases, with 10 bases sitting between them. The CDR3 is made up of 16 amino acids. Germline V CDR1 and CDR2: KGHSH, LQKENI. In DNA, the CDR3 is TGTGCCAGCTCACCAAATCACCCGACGAACACCGGGGAGCTGTTTTTT. Translated: CASSPNHPTNTGELFF.

The genes are TRBV5-4 and TRBJ1-1; 7 nucleotides align to TRBD1. This CDR3 is built from 15 residues. Unmatched junction bases numbered 3, after V lost 0 bases and J lost 1 base. CDR1 and CDR2 (germline): SGHNT, YYREEE (reference sequence). CDR3 in amino acids: CASSLARTGNTEAFF. As DNA, the CDR3 is TGTGCCAGCAGCTTGGCGCGGACAGGGAACACTGAAGCTTTCTTT. The entire variable domain, with the rest obtained from reference TRBV5-4 and TRBJ1-1, is as follows: ETGVTQSPTHLIKTRGQQVTLRCSSQSGHNTVSWYQQALGQGPQFIFQYYREEENGRGNFPPRFSGLQFPNYSSELNVNALELDDSALYLCASSLARTGNTEAFFGQGTRLTVV.

This clone appeared a single time. Distinct nucleotide sequences in the sample also encode this CDR3. The rearrangement joins TRBV11-2 to TRBJ2-3; D gene ambiguous. The germline V gene encodes CDR1 SGHAT and CDR2 FQNNGV. The CDR3 contains 12 residues. V was clipped by 3 bases and J by 5 bases, with 6 bases between them. CDR3 loop: CASSFSEDTQYF. The CDR3 DNA reads TGTGCCAGCAGCTTCTCGGAAGATACGCAGTATTTT.

The chain has TRBV6-1 and TRBJ2-7, with 8 bases lining up with TRBD2. This CDR3 spans 15 amino acids. Per germline, CDR1 MNHNS and CDR2 SASEGT. Unmatched junction bases numbered 9, after V lost 6 bases and J lost 2 bases. The CDR3 DNA is TGTGCCAGCAGGAAACTAGCGGATGGGGCCTACGAGCAGTACTTC. Encoded protein: CASRKLADGAYEQYF.

The rearrangement joins TRBV28 to TRBJ2-3; a possible D gene is TRBD2 (5 bases). Germline values: CDR1 MDHEN, CDR2 SYDVKM. This CDR3 has 14 amino acids. V lost 5 bases and J 3 bases, leaving 12 bases between the germline ends. The CDR3 loop reads CASSPGRGTDTQYF. Written as DNA, the CDR3 is TGTGCCAGCAGTCCCGGACGAGGGACAGATACGCAGTATTTT.

The chain employs TRBV2 and TRBJ2-7; 10 nucleotides agree with TRBD1. Germline values: CDR1 SNHLY, CDR2 FYNNEI. CDR3 length equals 18 residues. V trimming: 5 bases; J trimming: 3 bases; junction bases outside the gene matches: 16. This CDR3 reads CASSSLFPGQGVYYEQYF. The CDR3 DNA sequence: TGTGCCAGCAGTTCCCTTTTCCCAGGACAGGGGGTATACTACGAGCAGTACTTC.

The chain employs TRBV30 and TRBJ2-6, with D possibly matching TRBD2 (6 bases). Germline loops: CDR1 GTSNPN, CDR2 SVGIG (reference sequence). This CDR3 has 21 residues. V was pared by 8 bases and J by 1 base, with 33 bases between. The CDR3 DNA follows: TGTGCCAGTCCCCGGAGGGGCGGGTCAGCCTCCGAGTTGTCTGGGGCCAACGTCCTGACTTTC. Encoded protein: CASPRRGGSASELSGANVLTF.

V is TRBV29-1 and J is TRBJ1-1, with D unclear. The CDR3 has 15 residues. V was shortened by 0 bases and J by 2 bases, with 13 bases between the two germline ends. Germline V lookup: CDR1 SQVTM, CDR2 ANQGSEA. The CDR3 DNA reads TGCAGCGTTGAAGATTCGAGGGCACGAAACACTGAAGCTTTCTTT. It encodes CSVEDSRARNTEAFF.

The chain employs TRBV10-3 and TRBJ2-7, with D perhaps TRBD2 (5 bases). Germline CDR1 is ENHRY and CDR2 is SYGVKD. This CDR3 region has 13 residues. With 2 bases removed from V and 7 bases from J, the gap between germline ends came to 12 bases. In DNA form, the CDR3 reads TGTGCCATCAGTGAGGGTCTAGCCGTTGAGCAGTACTTC. It yields the protein CAISEGLAVEQYF.

The chain carries TRBV5-5 and TRBJ2-7, with 10 bases aligning to TRBD1. Unmatched junction bases numbered 11, after V lost 5 bases and J lost 3 bases. Germline CDR1 reads SGHKS; CDR2 reads YYEKEE (reference sequence). The CDR3 totals 16 residues. CDR3 protein: CASRQIPGQGSYEQYF. In nucleotides, the CDR3 is TGTGCCAGCAGGCAGATACCGGGACAGGGGAGCTACGAGCAGTACTTC.

The rearrangement links TRBV18 to TRBJ2-2, with 10 bases that match TRBD2. V shed 2 bases, J shed 1 base, and the junction held 1 base outside the gene matches. The CDR3 covers 16 residues. Germline CDR1 KGHSH, CDR2 LQKENI. The CDR3 DNA reads TGTGCCAGCTCACCAGTAGCGGGAGGGAACACCGGGGAGCTGTTTTTT. This sequence encodes CASSPVAGGNTGELFF.

The chain uses TRBV11-3 and TRBJ2-1, with 12 positions matching TRBD2. CDR3 size: 18 residues. V dropped 4 bases and J dropped 8; count of bases not matched to a gene: 15. Germline assignment: CDR1 SGHNT and CDR2 YENEEA. The CDR3 loop is CASSSRTSGTGRGDEQFF. The CDR3 DNA follows: TGTGCCAGCAGCTCCCGGACTAGCGGGACCGGTCGGGGAGATGAGCAGTTCTTC. The variable domain in full, completed from reference TRBV11-3 and TRBJ2-1, reads EAGVVQSPRYKIIEKKQPVAFWCNPISGHNTLYWYLQNLGQGPELLIRYENEEAVDDSQLPKDRFSAERLKGVDSTLKIQPAELGDSAVYLCASSSRTSGTGRGDEQFFGPGTRLTVL.

The chain joins TRBV10-2 to TRBJ1-1; possibly TRBD1 for D (5 bases). The V end lost 2 bases, the J end lost 7 bases, and 8 bases lay between the germline ends. This CDR3 comprises 12 residues. CDR1 and CDR2 (germline): WSHSY, SAAADI. The CDR3 sequence is CASSEGGDEAFF. DNA of the CDR3: TGCGCCAGCAGTGAGGGGGGGGATGAAGCTTTCTTT.

This clone has just a few counts. The CDR3 sequence is CASRPPGLSGNTIYF. CDR3 nucleotides: TGTGCCAGCAGACCTCCAGGACTCTCTGGAAACACCATATATTTT. The V gene is TRBV14, the J gene TRBJ1-3; D gene unclear. V lost 6 bases to trimming and J lost 0 bases, with 12 bases between them. This CDR3 is built from 15 residues. The V gene's germline CDR1 is SGHDN and CDR2 FVKESK.

V usage is TRBV7-9 and J usage is TRBJ2-3; D uncertain. This CDR3 is 13 amino acids long. Germline values: CDR1 SEHNR, CDR2 FQNEAQ (reference sequence). Trimming stripped 4 bases from V and 4 bases from J, with 9 bases between. The CDR3 nucleotides are TGTGCCAGCAGCTCCCAGGCAGCAGATACGCAGTATTTT. It is translated as CASSSQAADTQYF.

This clone occurred many times. V and J are TRBV15 and TRBJ1-4, with D perhaps matching TRBD1 (5 bases). V was cut by 8 bases and J by 6 bases, with 16 bases left in between. CDR1 LNHNV and CDR2 YYDKDF come from the germline V gene (reference sequence). The CDR3 has 14 residues. CDR3 nucleotides: TGTGCCACCGGAAGATATGGGGGGGATGAAAAACTGTTTTTT. As protein: CATGRYGGDEKLFF.

In the case of this clone: A much larger clonotype is one base distant, so this may be a read error. The CDR3 nucleotides read TGTGCCAGTAGTATGCCAGGGGTGAACACTGAAGCTTTCTTT. Protein sequence: CASSMPGVNTEAFF. The chain joins TRBV19 to TRBJ1-1, with D perhaps TRBD1 (6 bases). The CDR3 has 14 residues. Deletions cut 3 bases from V and 0 bases from J, with 8 bases between. Per germline, CDR1 LNHDA and CDR2 SQIVND (reference sequence).

The V call is TRBV6-5, the J call TRBJ2-1; either TRBD1 or TRBD2 may fit D (5 bases each). This CDR3 spans 14 amino acids. Deletions cut 4 bases from V and 9 bases from J, with 16 bases between. Germline V gene lookup returns CDR1 MNHEY and CDR2 SVGAGI. CDR3 coding DNA: TGTGCCAGCAGTTCTTACGGGACCACTGGTGAGCAGTTCTTC. Protein product: CASSSYGTTGEQFF.

This clone showed up just once. The chain couples TRBV4-2 to TRBJ1-1; weak D call: TRBD1 (5 bases). This CDR3 contains 14 residues. V lost 0 bases to trimming and J lost 4 bases, with 9 bases between them. Looked up from germline, CDR1 is LGHNA and CDR2 is YNFKEQ. The CDR3 is CASSQDMGGTEAFF. In DNA, the CDR3 is TGTGCCAGCAGCCAAGATATGGGGGGCACTGAAGCTTTCTTT.

This clone appeared a few times. The V call is TRBV11-2, the J call TRBJ2-1; 16 bases are shared with TRBD2. CDR1 is SGHAT, CDR2 FQNNGV, per germline. CDR3 length: 18 amino acids. V dropped 5 bases and J dropped 9; count of bases not matched to a gene: 13. The CDR3 spells CASSPRDIGTSGRVEQFF. CDR3 DNA: TGTGCCAGCAGCCCAAGAGATATCGGGACTAGCGGGAGGGTTGAGCAGTTCTTC.

This clone was seen once. The V call is TRBV2, the J call TRBJ1-2, with 7 nucleotides matching TRBD1. Looked up from germline, CDR1 is SNHLY and CDR2 is FYNNEI. The CDR3 length is 15 residues. J lost 7 bases, V lost 3 bases, and 11 bases had no gene match. CDR3 sequence: CASSERQGEGFGYTF. The CDR3 nucleotides are TGTGCCAGCAGTGAGAGGCAGGGGGAAGGTTTTGGCTACACCTTC.